The following is a TCR beta chain sequence with its context. Antigen: not known. CDR3 length: 15 residues. Germline CDR1 reads SGDLS; CDR2 reads YYNGEE. V shed 4 bases, J shed 7 bases, and the junction held 9 bases outside the gene matches. This record belongs to a study of cytomegalovirus exposure and HLA in healthy donors. Study-level results: One variant, a missense change in DCLRE1C, was linked in a later analysis to TCR beta V- and J-gene trimming. There were a few CMV-associated chains whose specificity for CMV antigens was confirmed in vitro. The later analysis indicated that the majority of CMV-associated TCR beta chains appeared HLA-restricted.

The PCR employed 60 Vbeta primers together with 13 Jbeta primers. Authors' analysis steps: Later work found 80 million or so unique TCR beta chains, with approximately 12 million shared. Repertoires were generated with immunoSEQ multiplex PCR, while TCRdb's copy carries only in-frame clones and drops some. That table gives V, J and clone size, and the DNA gave D and trimming. The repertoire consists of about 76,000 clones, with approximately 72% occurring once and the leading ten covering more than 9.5%. The sequence came from a woman aged 40 to 55 in good health and CMV-seropositive. Sequences were obtained from PBMCs. The rearrangement joins TRBV9 to TRBJ2-1; 9 nucleotides agree with TRBD2. DNA for the CDR3: TGTGCCAGCAGCCCAGCCGGGACTAGCCTTAATGAGCAGTTCTTC. Its protein product is CASSPAGTSLNEQFF.